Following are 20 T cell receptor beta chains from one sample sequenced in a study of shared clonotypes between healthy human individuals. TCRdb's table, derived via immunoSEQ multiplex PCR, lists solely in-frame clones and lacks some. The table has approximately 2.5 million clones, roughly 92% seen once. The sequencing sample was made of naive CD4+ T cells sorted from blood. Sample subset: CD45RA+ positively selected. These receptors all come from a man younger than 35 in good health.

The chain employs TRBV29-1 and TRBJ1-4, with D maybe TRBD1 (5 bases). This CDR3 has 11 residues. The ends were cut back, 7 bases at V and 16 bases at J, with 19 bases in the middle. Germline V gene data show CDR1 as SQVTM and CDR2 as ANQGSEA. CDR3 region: CSGSVGERQFF. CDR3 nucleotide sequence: TGCAGCGGGTCAGTGGGGGAAAGGCAGTTTTTT.

The CDR3 bases are TGTGCCAGCAGCTTAGATTCGGCGGGGAGCTCCTACGAGCAGTACTTC. This encodes CASSLDSAGSSYEQYF. The gene calls are TRBV7-2 and TRBJ2-7; D might be TRBD2 (6 bases). Germline V lookup: CDR1 SGHTA, CDR2 FQGNSA. The CDR3 spans 16 residues. V lost 1 base and J 0 bases, leaving 13 bases between the germline ends.

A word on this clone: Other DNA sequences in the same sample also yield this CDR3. For the CDR3, the DNA is TGCGCCAGCAGCCAAGGAACAACTAATGAAAAACTGTTTTTT. Amino acids: CASSQGTTNEKLFF. V and J are TRBV4-3 and TRBJ1-4; D is ambiguous. The germline gives CDR1 LGHNA, CDR2 YSLEER. CDR3 length: 14 amino acids. Trimming cost V 1 base and J 0 bases, with 3 bases left between them.

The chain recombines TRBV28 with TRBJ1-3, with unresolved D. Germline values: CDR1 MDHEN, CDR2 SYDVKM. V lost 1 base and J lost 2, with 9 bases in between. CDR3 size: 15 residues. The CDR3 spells CASSLFDRAGNTIYF. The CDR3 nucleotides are TGTGCCAGCAGTTTATTTGATAGGGCTGGAAACACCATATATTTT.

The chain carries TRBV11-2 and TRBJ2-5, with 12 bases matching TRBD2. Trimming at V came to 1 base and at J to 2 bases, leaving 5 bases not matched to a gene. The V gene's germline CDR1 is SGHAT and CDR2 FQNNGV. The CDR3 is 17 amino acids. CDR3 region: CASSLGASGGVQETQYF. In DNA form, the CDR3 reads TGTGCCAGCAGCTTAGGCGCTAGCGGGGGGGTTCAAGAGACCCAGTACTTC.

The CDR3 loop is CATSREGGAGKGLFF. The CDR3 DNA reads as TGTGCCACCAGCAGAGAGGGGGGTGCGGGCAAAGGGCTGTTTTTT. The gene calls are TRBV15 and TRBJ1-4; D is perhaps TRBD1 (5 bases). Trimming removed 0 bases at V and 14 bases at J, with 19 bases between. Germline-derived CDR1 and CDR2 are LNHNV and YYDKDF (reference sequence). This CDR3 comprises 15 residues.

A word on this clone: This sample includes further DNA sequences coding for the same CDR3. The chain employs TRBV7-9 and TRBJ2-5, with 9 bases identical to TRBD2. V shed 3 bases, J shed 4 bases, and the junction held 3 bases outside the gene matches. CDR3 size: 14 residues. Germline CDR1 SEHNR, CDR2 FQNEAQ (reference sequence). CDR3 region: CASSLGLAGETQYF. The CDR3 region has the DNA TGTGCCAGCAGCTTGGGACTAGCAGGAGAGACCCAGTACTTC.

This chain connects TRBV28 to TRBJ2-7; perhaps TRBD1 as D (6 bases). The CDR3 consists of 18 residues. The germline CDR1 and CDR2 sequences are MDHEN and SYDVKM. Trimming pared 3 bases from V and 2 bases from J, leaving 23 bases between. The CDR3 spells CASSLLFTGQSIAYEQYF. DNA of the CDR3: TGTGCCAGCAGTTTGTTGTTTACAGGACAGTCCATCGCCTACGAGCAGTACTTC.

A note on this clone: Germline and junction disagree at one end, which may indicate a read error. The CDR3 bases are TGTGCTAGCAGCTTATCGGTAGCGGGAGGTATAGATACGCAGTATTTT. It specifies CASSLSVAGGIDTQYF. The V gene is TRBV7-7, the J gene TRBJ2-3; 10 bases map to TRBD2. The germline V gene has CDR1 SSHAT and CDR2 FNYEAQ (reference sequence). The length of the CDR3 is 16 residues.

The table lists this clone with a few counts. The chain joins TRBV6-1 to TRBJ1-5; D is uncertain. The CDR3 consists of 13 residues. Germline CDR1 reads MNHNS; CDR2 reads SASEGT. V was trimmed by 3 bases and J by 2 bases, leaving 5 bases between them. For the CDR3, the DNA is TGTGCCAGCAGTGATTGGGGCAATCAGCCCCAGCATTTT. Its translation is CASSDWGNQPQHF.

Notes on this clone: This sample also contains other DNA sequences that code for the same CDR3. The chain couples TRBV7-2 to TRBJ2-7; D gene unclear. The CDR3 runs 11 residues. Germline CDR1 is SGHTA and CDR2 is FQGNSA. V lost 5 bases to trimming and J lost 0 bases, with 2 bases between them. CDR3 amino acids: CASSNSYEQYF. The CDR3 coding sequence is TGTGCCAGCAGCAACTCCTACGAGCAGTACTTC. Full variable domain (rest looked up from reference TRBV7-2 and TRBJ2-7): GAGVSQSPSNKVTEKGKDVELRCDPISGHTALYWYRQSLGQGLEFLIYFQGNSAPDKSGLPSDRFSAERTGGSVSTLTIQRTQQEDSAVYLCASSNSYEQYFGPGTRLTVT.

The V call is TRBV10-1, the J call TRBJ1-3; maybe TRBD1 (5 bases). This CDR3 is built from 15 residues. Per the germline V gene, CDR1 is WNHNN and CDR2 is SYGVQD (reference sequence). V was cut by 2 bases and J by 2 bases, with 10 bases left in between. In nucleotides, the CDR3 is TGCGCCAGCAGTGAGCCCGGGACGCCTGGAAACACCATATATTTT. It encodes CASSEPGTPGNTIYF.

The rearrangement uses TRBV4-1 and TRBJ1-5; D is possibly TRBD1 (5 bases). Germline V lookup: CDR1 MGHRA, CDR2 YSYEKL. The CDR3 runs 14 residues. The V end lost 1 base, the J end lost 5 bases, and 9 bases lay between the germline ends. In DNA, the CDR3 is TGCGCCAGCAGCCAAGGGGACGGGTATCAGCCCCAGCATTTT. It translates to CASSQGDGYQPQHF.

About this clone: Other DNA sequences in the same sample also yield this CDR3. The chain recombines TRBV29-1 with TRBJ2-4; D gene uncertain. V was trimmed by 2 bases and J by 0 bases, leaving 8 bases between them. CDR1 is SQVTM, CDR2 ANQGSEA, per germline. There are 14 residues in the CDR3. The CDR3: CSVESRLAKNIQYF. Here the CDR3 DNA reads TGCAGCGTTGAATCTCGATTAGCCAAAAACATTCAGTACTTC.

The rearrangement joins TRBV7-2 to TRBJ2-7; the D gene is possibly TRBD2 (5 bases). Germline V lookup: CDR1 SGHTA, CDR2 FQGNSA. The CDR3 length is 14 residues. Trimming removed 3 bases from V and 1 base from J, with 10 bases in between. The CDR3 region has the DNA TGTGCCAGCAGCTTTGAGGGCGTATCCTACGAGCAGTACTTC. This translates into CASSFEGVSYEQYF.

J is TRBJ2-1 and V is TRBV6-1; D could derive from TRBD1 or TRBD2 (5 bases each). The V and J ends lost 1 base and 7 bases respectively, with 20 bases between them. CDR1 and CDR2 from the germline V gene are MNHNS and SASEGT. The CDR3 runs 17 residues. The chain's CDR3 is CASSEVGGRKWWNEQFF. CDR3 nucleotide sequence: TGTGCCAGCAGTGAAGTTGGGGGAAGGAAGTGGTGGAATGAGCAGTTCTTC.

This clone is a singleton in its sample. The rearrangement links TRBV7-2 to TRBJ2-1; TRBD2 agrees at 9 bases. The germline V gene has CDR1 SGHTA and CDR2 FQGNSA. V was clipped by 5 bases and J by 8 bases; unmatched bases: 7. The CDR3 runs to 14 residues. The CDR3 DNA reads TGTGCCAGCAGCACCGAAGCGGGGGGTTATGAGCAGTTCTTC. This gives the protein CASSTEAGGYEQFF.

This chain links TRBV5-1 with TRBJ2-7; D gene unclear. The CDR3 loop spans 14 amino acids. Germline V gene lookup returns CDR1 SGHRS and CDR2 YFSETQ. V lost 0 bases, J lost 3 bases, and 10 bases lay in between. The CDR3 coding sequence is TGCGCCAGCAGCTTGGCCCGTGGGGTCTACGAGCAGTACTTC. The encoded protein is CASSLARGVYEQYF.

The CDR3 DNA sequence: TGTGCCAGTAGTGCCATCGGGGTTCTCCCTGGAAACACCATATATTTT. Translating gives CASSAIGVLPGNTIYF. The rearrangement uses TRBV19 and TRBJ1-3, with D uncertain. CDR3 length: 16 amino acids. The germline gives CDR1 LNHDA, CDR2 SQIVND (reference sequence). Trimming stripped 5 bases from V and 2 bases from J, with 16 bases between. The full variable domain, completed using reference TRBV19 and TRBJ1-3, is DGGITQSPKYLFRKEGQNVTLSCEQNLNHDAMYWYRQDPGQGLRLIYYSQIVNDFQKGDIAEGYSVSREKKESFPLTVTSAQKNPTAFYLCASSAIGVLPGNTIYFGEGSWLTVV.

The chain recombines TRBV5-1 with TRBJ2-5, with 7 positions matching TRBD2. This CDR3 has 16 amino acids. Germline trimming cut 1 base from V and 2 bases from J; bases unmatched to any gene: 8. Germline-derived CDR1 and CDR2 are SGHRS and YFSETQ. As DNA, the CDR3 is TGCGCCAGCAGCTTGATGGCTAGCGGATATCAAGAGACCCAGTACTTC. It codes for CASSLMASGYQETQYF.